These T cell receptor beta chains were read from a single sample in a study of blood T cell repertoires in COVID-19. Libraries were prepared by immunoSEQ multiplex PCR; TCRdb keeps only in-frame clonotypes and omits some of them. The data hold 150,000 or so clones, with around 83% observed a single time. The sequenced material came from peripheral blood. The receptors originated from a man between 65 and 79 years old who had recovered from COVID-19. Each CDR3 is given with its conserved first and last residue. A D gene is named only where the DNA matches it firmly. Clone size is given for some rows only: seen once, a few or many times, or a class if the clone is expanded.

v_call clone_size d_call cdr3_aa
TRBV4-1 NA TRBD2 CASSQRTSGTRDTQYF
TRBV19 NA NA CASSRGGSTNEKLFF
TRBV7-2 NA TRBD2 CASSFPRRGLVSYNEQFF
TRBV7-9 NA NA CASSLVAGASNTEAFF
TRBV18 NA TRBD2 CASSPGQRGGETQYF
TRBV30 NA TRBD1 CAWSRTGDGGNIQYF
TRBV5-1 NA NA CASTWGQAGYYGYTF
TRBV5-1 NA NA CASSVYWTAQVSGANVLTF
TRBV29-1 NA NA CSLSWTYNEQFF
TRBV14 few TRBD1 CASSQMGQGRETQYF
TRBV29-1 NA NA CSVLGTKDSGNTIYF
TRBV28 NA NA CASSWGRLMKPQHF
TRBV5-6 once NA CASSAGRQSREAFF
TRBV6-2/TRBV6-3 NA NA CASSGDSRRSNQPQHF
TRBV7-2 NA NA CASSTPGLSGNTIYF
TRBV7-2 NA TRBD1 CASSLRGQTNTGELFF
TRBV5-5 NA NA CASTATGLDEKLFF
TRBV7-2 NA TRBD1 CASSLGQARDSPLHF
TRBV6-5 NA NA CASSYGGGGANVLTF
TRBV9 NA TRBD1 CASSADRDRGNNEQFF
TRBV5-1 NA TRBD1 CASSNGQEFYEQYF
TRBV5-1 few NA CASSFGGNTEAFF